This is a list of T cell receptor beta chains from one sample in a study of blood T cell repertoires in COVID-19. Some clones are missing from TCRdb's copy, which holds only in-frame ones; the method was immunoSEQ multiplex PCR. The sample lists approximately 46,000 clones; less than 85% were seen once. What was sequenced was peripheral blood. The receptors originated from a human donor in a cohort sampled during active COVID-19. Each CDR3 is given with its conserved first and last residue. A D gene is named only where the DNA matches it firmly. Clone sizes are given selectively: once, few, many, or a class where the clone is expanded.

TGTGCCAGCAGCTTAGGGGGCTACTCAGATACGCAGTATTTT | CASSLGGYSDTQYF | - | TRBV7-9 | - | TRBJ2-3
TGTGCCAGCAGCCCGTCCCCTAGTGGCAGGGGAACTAATTCACCCCTCCACTTT | CASSPSPSGRGTNSPLHF | - | TRBV3-1/TRBV3-2 | - | TRBJ1-6
TGTGCCAGCAGCCATCAACTAGCGGAGGGACCCTACGAGCAGTACTTC | CASSHQLAEGPYEQYF | few | TRBV4-2 | TRBD2 | TRBJ2-7
TGTGCCAGCAGCTTAGAGGCGGGGGACTACGAGCAGTACTTC | CASSLEAGDYEQYF | - | TRBV7-2 | TRBD2 | TRBJ2-7
TGCGCCAGCACGAAGGTGGGAGGAGAGACCCAGTACTTC | CASTKVGGETQYF | - | TRBV5-1 | - | TRBJ2-5
TGTGCCACCAGTGACAGGACAGGGGACCCGTATGGCTACACCTTC | CATSDRTGDPYGYTF | once | TRBV24-1 | TRBD1 | TRBJ1-2
TGCGCCAGCAGCCAAGGCGGGACAGGGATCTACGAGCAGTACTTC | CASSQGGTGIYEQYF | - | TRBV4-3 | TRBD1 | TRBJ2-7
TGTGCCAGCAGCCACCCGACAGGGGGCCGGGAAAAACTGTTTTTT | CASSHPTGGREKLFF | - | TRBV5-6 | TRBD1 | TRBJ1-4
TGCAGTGCTAGACTTCAGGCAAAAGCTTTCTTT | CSARLQAKAFF | - | TRBV20-1 | - | TRBJ1-1
TGTGCCACCAGTGATTCCCAGACAGCAACTAATGAAAAACTGTTTTTT | CATSDSQTATNEKLFF | - | TRBV24-1 | - | TRBJ1-4
TGTGCCAGCAGCCCACCTCAGGGGGACTCCTACGAGCAGTACTTC | CASSPPQGDSYEQYF | once | TRBV28 | TRBD1 | TRBJ2-7
TGTGCCAGCAGTGCAGCGGGGGACAACAATGAGCAGTTCTTC | CASSAAGDNNEQFF | - | TRBV2 | TRBD2 | TRBJ2-1
TGTGCCAGCAGCCAAGGACTAGCGGAGGGAGTAGAGACCCAGTACTTC | CASSQGLAEGVETQYF | - | TRBV3-1/TRBV3-2 | TRBD2 | TRBJ2-5
TGTGCCAGCAGTGAAGCTAGTATCCTTTCTGGGGCCAACGTCCTGACTTTC | CASSEASILSGANVLTF | few | TRBV2 | - | TRBJ2-6
TGTGCCAGCAGTTATACATCCGGGACAGACAATCAGCCCCAGCATTTT | CASSYTSGTDNQPQHF | - | TRBV6-2/TRBV6-3 | TRBD1 | TRBJ1-5
TGCGCCAGCAGCCAAGAAGGCGGACAGGGCATGCCCGAGCAGTACTTC | CASSQEGGQGMPEQYF | - | TRBV4-3 | TRBD1 | TRBJ2-7
TGTGCCAGCAGTGAGCAGGGTGGTGAAGCTTTCTTT | CASSEQGGEAFF | - | TRBV12-3/TRBV12-4 | - | TRBJ1-1
TGTGCCAGCAGCTTTGACAGGGGGGAATTGAACACTGAAGCTTTCTTT | CASSFDRGELNTEAFF | - | TRBV5-6 | TRBD1 | TRBJ1-1
TGTGCCAGCAGCTTGTTGGGAGGCGGCTCCTACGAGCAGTACTTC | CASSLLGGGSYEQYF | - | TRBV5-5 | - | TRBJ2-7
TGCGCCAGCAGTGAGTCCCGAGCGGGGAACTACGAGCAGTACTTC | CASSESRAGNYEQYF | - | TRBV10-1 | TRBD2 | TRBJ2-7
TGTGCCAGCAGCTCCCTCCCCCTCGGGGGGGCTACAGATACGCAGTATTTT | CASSSLPLGGATDTQYF | - | TRBV11-2 | TRBD2 | TRBJ2-3
TGTGCCAGCAGTCCCCGGGACAGGGGGCGAGGCCTCACTGAAGCTTTCTTT | CASSPRDRGRGLTEAFF | - | TRBV6-2/TRBV6-3 | TRBD1 | TRBJ1-1
TGTGCCAGTAGTATAGCCGGGAGACAGCCCTTAGTCCGAGGGGGGGGCAACGTCCTGACTTTC | CASSIAGRQPLVRGGGNVLTF | once | TRBV19 | - | TRBJ2-6
TGTGCCAGCAGTTACCGAACAGGGGCGACGAACACTGAAGCTTTCTTT | CASSYRTGATNTEAFF | - | TRBV6-5 | TRBD1 | TRBJ1-1
TGTGCCAGCAGTAGGACAGGGATGGGGATGGAGACCCAGTACTTC | CASSRTGMGMETQYF | - | TRBV6-2/TRBV6-3 | TRBD1 | TRBJ2-5
TGTGCCAGTAGTGAGGGAACCAACACTGAAGCTTTCTTT | CASSEGTNTEAFF | - | TRBV19 | - | TRBJ1-1
TGTGCCAGCAGCTTAGGGGGAGACTATGGCTACACCTTC | CASSLGGDYGYTF | once | TRBV5-6 | - | TRBJ1-2
TGCGCCAGCAGCCAAGAAGGGACAGGGAGAAACATTCAGTACTTC | CASSQEGTGRNIQYF | - | TRBV4-3 | TRBD1 | TRBJ2-4
TGTGCCAGCAGTGAGGCTCTGTATGGCTACACCTTC | CASSEALYGYTF | few | TRBV25-1 | - | TRBJ1-2
TGTGCCAGCAGTTCAGACAGTTACCCGACCTCCTACGAGCAGTACTTC | CASSSDSYPTSYEQYF | once | TRBV28 | - | TRBJ2-7
TGTGCCAGCAGCACTAGAAGAGGGTCCTACAATGAGCAGTTCTTC | CASSTRRGSYNEQFF | - | TRBV7-2 | - | TRBJ2-1
TGTGCCAGCCTAATAACCACCTATGAGGGTACGCAGTATTTT | CASLITTYEGTQYF | - | TRBV5-6 | - | TRBJ2-3
TGTGCCAGCAGTGAAGTTAGAGGACAGGTTGGAAACACCATATATTTT | CASSEVRGQVGNTIYF | - | TRBV6-1 | TRBD1 | TRBJ1-3
TGTGCCAGCAGCCAAGATCTACTCTCCTACGAGCAGTACTTC | CASSQDLLSYEQYF | few | TRBV3-1/TRBV3-2 | - | TRBJ2-7
TGCAGCGTCCGAGCTGCAACTAATGAAAAACTGTTTTTT | CSVRAATNEKLFF | - | TRBV29-1 | - | TRBJ1-4
TGTGCCAGCCAGAAGGGGTCTGGAAACACCATATATTTT | CASQKGSGNTIYF | - | TRBV5-4 | - | TRBJ1-3
TGTGCCAGCAGTTTAGACTATGTTTCACCCCTCCACTTT | CASSLDYVSPLHF | - | TRBV12-3/TRBV12-4 | - | TRBJ1-6